Shown below are 2 T cell receptor beta chains from a single sample sequenced in a study of blood T cell repertoires in COVID-19. Assay used: immunoSEQ multiplex PCR; TCRdb lists only in-frame clones, some missing. In the table there are under 35,000 clones, about 89% of which are singletons. The sample comprised peripheral blood. The receptors derive from a human donor in a cohort sampled during active COVID-19.

This clone was counted a few times. This chain connects TRBV5-5 to TRBJ1-2; D remains ambiguous. V gave up 2 bases and J gave up 3 bases, with 8 bases separating them. The CDR3 is 13 amino acids. CDR1 is SGHKS, CDR2 YYEKEE, per germline (reference sequence). CDR3 sequence reads: CASSLAGYYGYTF. The DNA for the CDR3 is TGTGCCAGCAGCTTAGCGGGGTACTATGGCTACACCTTC. The full variable domain, rest sourced from reference TRBV5-5 and TRBJ1-2, is DAGVTQSPTHLIKTRGQQVTLRCSPISGHKSVSWYQQVLGQGPQFIFQYYEKEERGRGNFPDRFSARQFPNYSSELNVNALLLGDSALYLCASSLAGYYGYTFGSGTRLTVV.

The V gene is TRBV29-1, the J gene TRBJ2-7; D is perhaps TRBD1 (5 bases). V was cut by 5 bases and J by 3 bases, with 11 bases left in between. The V gene's germline CDR1 is SQVTM and CDR2 ANQGSEA. The CDR3 covers 12 residues. In DNA, the CDR3 is TGCAGCGTTCGACAGTTCCTCTACGAGCAGTACGTC. This gives the protein CSVRQFLYEQYV.